This T cell receptor beta chain comes out of a study of OX40 agonist ivuxolimab in advanced cancers. Concerning this clone itself: What it binds is unknown.

Generated by immunoSEQ multiplex PCR, the TCRdb table keeps only in-frame clones and is missing some. The sample holds tens of thousands of clones; 85% to 90% are singletons and the top ten take around 4.8%. Study results and limitations: Which antigen the expanded peripheral T cells recognized is unknown.

The material sequenced was CD4+ or CD8+ T cells sorted from blood, taken in a trial of the OX40 agonist ivuxolimab. The sequence was obtained from an adult with an advanced solid tumor such as melanoma, head and neck, liver or kidney cancer.

The CDR3 DNA reads TGTGCCAGCAGCTTAGTCGCTAGCGGGGGCCGTTACAATGAGCAGTTCTTC. Its translation is CASSLVASGGRYNEQFF. The J gene is TRBJ2-1, the V gene TRBV7-6; 10 bases align to TRBD2. Unmatched junction bases numbered 7, after V lost 1 base and J lost 4 bases. Germline V lookup: CDR1 SGHVS, CDR2 FNYEAQ. The length of the CDR3 is 17 residues.